The next 21 T cell receptor beta chains were all read from a single sample in a study of blood T cells in healthy people across ages. Next came a second PCR, run for about 7 to 12 cycles, which used a sample-barcoded 5' primer along with a J-beta primer mix. Each CDR3 protein gets one entry after TCRdb re-called the 5' RACE reads with MiXCR. The sample has around 750,000 distinct CDR3 sequences, 53% seen once; the top ten hold approximately 41%. Sequenced input: blood. Every receptor here comes from an elderly man in good health.

V is TRBV9 and J is TRBJ2-7, with D perhaps TRBD1 (6 bases). The germline V gene has CDR1 SGDLS and CDR2 YYNGEE. The CDR3 is 15 amino acids. The V end was cut by 0 bases, the J end by 1 base, with 11 bases between. CDR3 nucleotide sequence: TGTGCCAGCAGCGTAGCCCAGGGGTTTTCCTACGAGCAGTACTTC. Amino acid sequence: CASSVAQGFSYEQYF.

This clonotype appeared a few times. The genes are TRBV27 and TRBJ1-6, with no clear D. V lost 7 bases, J lost 6 bases, and 16 bases lay in between. Germline CDR1 is MNHEY and CDR2 is SMNVEV (reference sequence). The length of the CDR3 is 15 residues. The CDR3 DNA is TGTGCCAGCACCCGGCGTGCGGCAGTTAATTCACCCCTCCACTTT. Its protein product is CASTRRAAVNSPLHF.

The chain employs TRBV25-1 and TRBJ2-5; 7 bases are shared with TRBD2. The CDR3 spans 14 residues. Germline lookup yields CDR1 MGHDK and CDR2 SYGVNS. Trimming took 6 bases from V and 5 from J; bases not matched to a gene: 9. Here the CDR3 DNA reads TGTGCCAGCAGATCTCTAGCGGTGGGGGAGACCCAGTACTTC. Translating it yields CASRSLAVGETQYF.

Concerning this clonotype: Since a much larger clone is just one base distant, this may be a read error. The gene calls are TRBV29-1 and TRBJ2-1; 7 positions match TRBD2. After removal of 6 bases from V and 9 bases from J, the junction contained 8 bases not matched to a gene. The CDR3 runs to 12 residues. Germline CDR1 reads SQVTM; CDR2 reads ANQGSEA. CDR3 nucleotide sequence: TGCAGCGTGAAGCGGGGACGCACTGAGCAGTTCTTC. Protein sequence: CSVKRGRTEQFF.

The V and J genes are TRBV4-2 and TRBJ1-5; D is ambiguous. The CDR3 loop spans 17 amino acids. Trimming removed 0 bases at V and 2 bases at J, with 14 bases between. CDR1 is LGHNA, CDR2 YNFKEQ, per germline. The CDR3, as DNA: TGTGCCAGCAGCCAAGAGGGCGGATCACTTGGCAATCAGCCCCAGCATTTT. Translated: CASSQEGGSLGNQPQHF.

This clonotype was counted a few times. V and J are TRBV4-2 and TRBJ2-1; D is uncertain. V lost 1 base and J 4 bases, leaving 11 bases between the germline ends. CDR1 LGHNA and CDR2 YNFKEQ come from the germline V gene. The CDR3 contains 15 residues. The DNA of the CDR3 is TGTGCCAGCAGCCAAGCCGAGCGCCCTTACAATGAGCAGTTCTTC. This codes for CASSQAERPYNEQFF.

This chain uses TRBV7-3 with TRBJ2-4; 7 nucleotides match TRBD2. Germline V lookup: CDR1 SGHTA, CDR2 FQGTGA. The CDR3 length is 16 residues. With V trimmed by 5 bases and J by 0 bases, 7 bases remained unmatched. The CDR3 region is CASSLGGGPAKNIQYF. DNA for the CDR3: TGTGCCAGCAGCCTCGGCGGGGGACCAGCCAAAAACATTCAGTACTTC.

The rearrangement links TRBV5-1 to TRBJ2-1; possibly TRBD1 for D (6 bases). The germline V gene encodes CDR1 SGHRS and CDR2 YFSETQ. The V end lost 0 bases, the J end lost 8 bases, and 12 bases lay between the germline ends. The CDR3 extends over 14 amino acids. The CDR3 region is CASSLEGEKDEQFF. In DNA form, the CDR3 reads TGCGCCAGCAGCTTGGAGGGGGAGAAAGATGAGCAGTTCTTC.

The rearrangement links TRBV6-6 to TRBJ2-1; D is unclear. The ends were cut back, 3 bases at V and 0 bases at J, with 9 bases in the middle. The germline V gene encodes CDR1 MNHNY and CDR2 SVGAGI (reference sequence). There are 15 residues in the CDR3. Written as DNA, the CDR3 is TGTGCCAGCAGTTATGTGGGTTCCTCCTACAATGAGCAGTTCTTC. Translating gives CASSYVGSSYNEQFF.

A single count supports this clonotype. The chain joins TRBV2 to TRBJ2-3; TRBD2 agrees at 11 bases. J was trimmed by 14 bases and V by 8 bases; bases with no gene match: 18. Per germline, CDR1 SNHLY and CDR2 FYNNEI. CDR3 length: 15 residues. CDR3 nucleotide sequence: TGTGCCAGCGTAGGCGGGACTAGCGGCCCACCAGACGCGTATTTT. Its protein product is CASVGGTSGPPDAYF.

This chain links TRBV5-1 with TRBJ2-2, with D possibly matching TRBD2 (6 bases). There are 14 residues in the CDR3. Germline CDR1 is SGHRS and CDR2 is YFSETQ. Trimming took 0 bases from V and 8 from J, leaving 11 bases between them. The CDR3 DNA reads TGCGCCAGCAGCTTGGCGGGAGAACGGGGGGAGCTGTTTTTT. Protein: CASSLAGERGELFF. Supplemented by reference TRBV5-1 and TRBJ2-2, the full variable domain reads KAGVTQTPRYLIKTRGQQVTLSCSPISGHRSVSWYQQTPGQGLQFLFEYFSETQRNKGNFPGRFSGRQFSNSRSEMNVSTLELGDSALYLCASSLAGERGELFFGEGSRLTVL.

The chain combines TRBV7-3 with TRBJ2-2, with 9 bases identical to TRBD1. Germline CDR1 and CDR2: SGHTA and FQGTGA. Germline trimming cut 6 bases from V and 1 base from J; bases unmatched to any gene: 3. CDR3 length: 15 residues. The DNA for the CDR3 is TGTGCCAGCAGACGGACAGGGGAGAACACCGGGGAGCTGTTTTTT. It codes for CASRRTGENTGELFF.

The chain has TRBV28 and TRBJ2-7, with 9 bases aligning to TRBD2. Per the germline V gene, CDR1 is MDHEN and CDR2 is SYDVKM. The trim removed 5 bases at V and 9 bases at J, leaving 2 bases unmatched. There are 11 residues in the CDR3. The CDR3 region is CASSVTSGQYF. Written as DNA, the CDR3 is TGTGCCAGCAGTGTGACTAGCGGGCAGTACTTC.

The rearrangement joins TRBV12-3 or TRBV12-4 to TRBJ2-1, with D perhaps matching TRBD2 (7 bases). The V end was cut by 6 bases, the J end by 9 bases, with 18 bases between. This CDR3 region has 14 residues. The CDR3 region is CASSSPGGQLEQFF. In nucleotides, the CDR3 is TGTGCCAGCAGCTCCCCCGGGGGGCAACTTGAGCAGTTCTTC.

The CDR3 loop reads CASSEARQTYEQYF. DNA for the CDR3: TGTGCCAGCAGTGAAGCGCGGCAGACCTACGAGCAGTACTTC. V is TRBV2 and J is TRBJ2-7, with D hard to call. Germline V lookup: CDR1 SNHLY, CDR2 FYNNEI. The CDR3 consists of 14 residues. Trimming pared 0 bases from V and 2 bases from J, leaving 8 bases between.

This clonotype was counted a few times. This chain links TRBV28 with TRBJ2-3; D may be TRBD1 (6 bases). In germline, CDR1 is MDHEN, CDR2 SYDVKM. The CDR3 is 11 amino acids. V lost 5 bases, J lost 9 bases, and 9 bases lay in between. In DNA, the CDR3 is TGTGCCAGCAGTACAGGGATGACGCAGTATTTT. This codes for CASSTGMTQYF. The full variable domain, completed using reference TRBV28 and TRBJ2-3, is DVKVTQSSRYLVKRTGEKVFLECVQDMDHENMFWYRQDPGLGLRLIYFSYDVKMKEKGDIPEGYSVSREKKERFSLILESASTNQTSMYLCASSTGMTQYFGPGTRLTVL.

This chain connects TRBV5-1 to TRBJ1-2; D unclear. Trimming cost V 4 bases and J 0 bases, with 7 bases left between them. Germline V lookup: CDR1 SGHRS, CDR2 YFSETQ. CDR3 length: 13 amino acids. The CDR3 loop reads CASSLQTNYGYTF. The DNA for the CDR3 is TGCGCCAGCAGCCTACAGACTAACTATGGCTACACCTTC.

The CDR3 bases are TGTGCCAGCAGCTTGGGGAGCGGGAGTATTCGCAGATACGCGTATTTT. Amino acid sequence: CASSLGSGSIRRYAYF. The chain couples TRBV5-6 to TRBJ2-3; 8 bases are shared with TRBD2. There are 16 residues in the CDR3. Losses at the gene ends were 0 bases for V and 14 bases for J; bases not matched to a gene: 17. Germline lookup yields CDR1 SGHDT and CDR2 YYEEEE.

The chain carries TRBV25-1 and TRBJ2-3; D not resolved. V was clipped by 3 bases and J by 14 bases, with 15 bases between them. The V gene's germline CDR1 is MGHDK and CDR2 SYGVNS. This CDR3 spans 12 amino acids. The CDR3 sequence is CASSDLSSYAYF. In nucleotides, the CDR3 is TGTGCCAGCAGTGATTTGTCCTCATACGCGTATTTT.

The J gene is TRBJ2-5, the V gene TRBV6-5, with 12 bases lining up with TRBD2. The J call may not be correct, given that the DNA end is closer to TRBJ2-7. Germline V gene lookup returns CDR1 MNHEY and CDR2 SVGAGI. This CDR3 comprises 17 residues. Written as DNA, the CDR3 is TGTGCCAGCATTACCAATTGGGGGACTAGCGGGCGATACGAGCAGTACTTC. Its protein is CASITNWGTSGRYEQYF.

This chain connects TRBV20-1 to TRBJ2-5; 7 bases agree with TRBD2. CDR3 length: 15 residues. V was pared by 3 bases and J by 3 bases, with 10 bases of the junction left unmatched. Per the germline V gene, CDR1 is DFQATT and CDR2 is SNEGSKA (reference sequence). The CDR3 protein is CSARGVGRGKETQYF. The CDR3 DNA reads TGCAGTGCTAGGGGGGTGGGGCGGGGGAAAGAGACCCAGTACTTC.